Shown below are 13 T cell receptor beta chains from a single sample sequenced in a study of metastatic and nonmetastatic thyroid tumors. From the PCR reads, TCRdb re-called clones with MiXCR. The repertoire holds approximately 41,000 clones, 28% seen once, with approximately 9.6% in the top ten. Prior to thyroid surgery, none of the patients had received any treatment. Sample: blood. These receptors came from a male donor with papillary thyroid cancer or a benign thyroid nodule (not recorded which). Some clones in this sample may be carry-over from other donors' samples.

This chain connects TRBV15 to TRBJ2-1; D gene ambiguous. Germline V gene data show CDR1 as LNHNV and CDR2 as YYDKDF (reference sequence). The CDR3 has 12 residues. Trimming removed 2 bases from V and 15 bases from J, with 14 bases in between. The CDR3: CATSRQREWAFF. The CDR3 nucleotides read TGTGCCACCAGCAGACAGCGTGAGTGGGCGTTCTTC.

In its sample, this clone was seen many times. The rearrangement links TRBV20-1 to TRBJ2-1; D is perhaps TRBD2 (5 bases). The germline V and J ends were trimmed by 3 bases and 0 bases, with 9 bases remaining between them. Germline CDR1 is DFQATT and CDR2 is SNEGSKA (reference sequence). CDR3 length: 14 amino acids. This CDR3 is CSARSGSSYNEQFF. CDR3 bases: TGCAGTGCTAGGAGCGGAAGCTCCTACAATGAGCAGTTCTTC.

This clone was seen a few times. This chain joins TRBV10-3 and TRBJ2-3; TRBD1 is a possible D gene (5 bases). Trimming removed 4 bases at V and 2 bases at J, with 16 bases between. In germline, CDR1 is ENHRY, CDR2 SYGVKD. The CDR3 covers 16 residues. The DNA of the CDR3 is TGTGCCATCAGTGGTAACAGGCCCTATATCACAGATACGCAGTATTTT. Amino acid sequence: CAISGNRPYITDTQYF.

This clone has ten or more counts. The sample contains more than one DNA sequence encoding this CDR3. The CDR3 DNA reads TGTGCCAGCAGCCAAGTAGGGTCCGCCTACGAGCAGTACTTC. It codes for CASSQVGSAYEQYF. This chain joins TRBV14 and TRBJ2-7; D call uncertain. The CDR3 has 14 amino acids. Germline CDR1 and CDR2: SGHDN and FVKESK. Trimming cost V 1 base and J 2 bases, with 9 bases left between them. The variable domain in full, completed from reference TRBV14 and TRBJ2-7, reads EAGVTQFPSHSVIEKGQTVTLRCDPISGHDNLYWYRRVMGKEIKFLLHFVKESKQDESGMPNNRFLAERTGGTYSTLKVQPAELEDSGVYFCASSQVGSAYEQYFGPGTRLTVT.

The J gene is TRBJ1-6, the V gene TRBV7-6; no reliable D call. Trimming took 1 base from V and 7 from J, leaving 14 bases between them. There are 16 residues in the CDR3. Germline V gene lookup returns CDR1 SGHVS and CDR2 FNYEAQ. The CDR3 nucleotides are TGTGCCAGCAGCTTAGTATCGGACGGAGGAAATTCACCCCTCCACTTT. Residues: CASSLVSDGGNSPLHF.

The chain links TRBV7-9 to TRBJ1-1; D remains ambiguous. The CDR3 sequence is 12 residues long. Germline V gives CDR1 SEHNR, CDR2 FQNEAQ (reference sequence). Trimming removed 5 bases from V and 3 bases from J, with 7 bases in between. The CDR3 loop is CASSEVDTEAFF. The CDR3 DNA reads TGTGCCAGCAGCGAGGTGGACACTGAAGCTTTCTTT.

The CDR3 loop is CASSLSGAGETQYF. The CDR3 DNA is TGTGCCAGCAGCTTATCTGGGGCCGGGGAGACCCAGTACTTC. J is TRBJ2-5 and V is TRBV7-2; TRBD1 might be the D (5 bases). The V and J ends lost 2 bases and 5 bases respectively, with 12 bases between them. The CDR3 runs 14 residues. Germline CDR1 and CDR2: SGHTA and FQGNSA.

Only a few counts were recorded for this clone. This chain links TRBV10-1 with TRBJ2-7; 8 nucleotides agree with TRBD2. Germline CDR1 reads WNHNN; CDR2 reads SYGVQD (reference sequence). V shed 6 bases, J shed 5 bases, and the junction held 9 bases outside the gene matches. CDR3 length: 14 residues. CDR3 sequence reads: CASSSILSGDEQYF. The CDR3 bases are TGCGCCAGCAGCTCAATTCTTAGCGGGGACGAGCAGTACTTC.

In the case of this clone: At one end, the junction sequence differs from germline, possibly due to a read error. The sample contains more than one DNA sequence encoding this CDR3. The chain combines TRBV19 with TRBJ2-2; perhaps D is TRBD1 or TRBD2 (5 bases each). The CDR3 spans 16 residues. The germline gives CDR1 LNHDA, CDR2 SQIVND (reference sequence). Here the CDR3 reads CASIQGASPNTGELFF. CDR3 DNA sequence: TGTGCCAGTATCCAAGGGGCGAGCCCCAACACCGGGGAGTTGTTTTTT. Variable domain in full (rest from reference TRBV19 and TRBJ2-2): DGGITQSPKYLFRKEGQNVTLSCEQNLNHDAMYWYRQDPGQGLRLIYYSQIVNDFQKGDIAEGYSVSREKKESFPLTVTSAQKNPTAFYLCASIQGASPNTGELFFGEGSRLTVL.

Remarks on this clone: Being one base from a much bigger clone, this may be a read error. The chain links TRBV20-1 to TRBJ2-5, with no clear D. Trimming shortened V by 4 bases and J by 13 bases, and 19 bases separated the two germline ends. Germline V gene sequence: CDR1 DFQATT, CDR2 SNEGSKA (reference sequence). The CDR3 totals 12 residues. The DNA of the CDR3 is TGCAGTGCTATCAGCCCAACTGGCCCTCCGTACTTC. Residues: CSAISPTGPPYF.

This clone was observed at least ten times. This rearrangement joins TRBV19 to TRBJ2-3; a weak D match, TRBD2 (6 bases). The CDR3 consists of 15 residues. CDR1 is LNHDA and CDR2 is SQIVND in the germline V gene (reference sequence). The V end lost 4 bases, the J end lost 1 base, and 12 bases lay between the germline ends. DNA for the CDR3: TGTGCCAGTAGTAAAGGGGACTCCCGCACAGATACGCAGTATTTT. This encodes CASSKGDSRTDTQYF.

This clone appeared many times. This chain connects TRBV19 to TRBJ1-5, with no clear D. The CDR3 sequence is 16 residues long. Trimming shortened V by 1 base and J by 1 base, and 11 bases separated the two germline ends. Germline-derived CDR1 and CDR2 are LNHDA and SQIVND (reference sequence). CDR3 sequence (DNA): TGTGCCAGTAGTATAGCCAGCAGTGGGAGCAATCAGCCCCAGCATTTT. Its translation: CASSIASSGSNQPQHF.

The rearrangement joins TRBV20-1 to TRBJ2-1, with 7 bases matching TRBD2. Germline CDR1 reads DFQATT; CDR2 reads SNEGSKA (reference sequence). V gave up 1 base and J gave up 6 bases; unmatched junction bases: 15. This CDR3 comprises 17 residues. In DNA, the CDR3 is TGCAGTGCTAGAGGGAAGCTGGGGCGGGGGATCTGCAATGAGCAGTTCTTC. As protein: CSARGKLGRGICNEQFF.